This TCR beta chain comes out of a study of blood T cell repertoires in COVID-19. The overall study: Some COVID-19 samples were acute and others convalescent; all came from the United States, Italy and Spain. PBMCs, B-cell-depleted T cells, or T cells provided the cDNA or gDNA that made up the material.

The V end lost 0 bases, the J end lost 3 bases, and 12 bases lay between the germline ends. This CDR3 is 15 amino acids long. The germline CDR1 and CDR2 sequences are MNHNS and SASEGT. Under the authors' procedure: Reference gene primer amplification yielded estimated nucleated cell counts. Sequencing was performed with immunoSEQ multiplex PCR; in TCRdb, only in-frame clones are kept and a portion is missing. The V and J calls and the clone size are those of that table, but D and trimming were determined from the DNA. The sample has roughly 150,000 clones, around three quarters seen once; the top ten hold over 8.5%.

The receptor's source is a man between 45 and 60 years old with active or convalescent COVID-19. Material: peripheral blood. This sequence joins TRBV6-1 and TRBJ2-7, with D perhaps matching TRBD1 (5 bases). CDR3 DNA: TGTGCCAGCAGTGAAGCTTGGGCAGGGTACTACGAGCAGTACTTC. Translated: CASSEAWAGYYEQYF.